This T cell receptor (beta chain) was sequenced during a study of regulatory T cells in long-lasting Graves disease. Whole-study results and caveats: New patients shared some 980 public clonotypes, and persistent patients shared more, with under 3,500. Newly diagnosed patients had higher TCR diversity than persistent Graves' patients did.

Through Arm-PCR of CDR3 regions and iRepertoire HTBI primers, TCR beta libraries were built. A single record per CDR3 protein comes from TCRdb applying MiXCR to the multiplex PCR reads. The table lists around 480,000 distinct CDR3 sequences, about 16% of them singletons. As to this clonotype: As yet, its antigen is unknown.

Indicated time point: newly diagnosed GD, antithyroid drugs for less than 3 months. RNA isolated from PBMCs was used to make the TCR library. The sample was also linked to a second study, of T cells in Graves' hyperthyroidism and ophthalmopathy.

Sample: peripheral blood mononuclear cells (PBMCs), taken at new diagnosis, from a patient treated with antithyroid drugs. This TCR was recovered from a woman aged 40 to 65 with Graves disease.

The CDR3 DNA is TGCAGCACATGGGGCGGGAGTGAAGCTTTCTTT. This codes for CSTWGGSEAFF. The chain combines TRBV29-1 with TRBJ1-1; tentatively, D is TRBD1 (5 bases). Trimming shortened V by 8 bases and J by 7 bases, and 14 bases separated the two germline ends. Looked up from germline, CDR1 is SQVTM and CDR2 is ANQGSEA. CDR3 length equals 11 residues.